The 20 T cell receptor beta chains below come from one sample, sequenced in a study of blood T cells in healthy people across ages. PCR was performed a second time for about 7 to 12 cycles using a sample-barcoded 5' primer and a J-beta primer mix. TCRdb independently ran MiXCR on the 5' RACE reads; one entry per CDR3 protein. The profile shows about 730,000 distinct CDR3 sequences, roughly 47% of them singletons. Input material: blood. Receptors were obtained from an older woman in good health.

This clonotype was seen at least ten times. The chain is built from TRBV29-1 and TRBJ2-3; D ambiguous. CDR3 size: 14 residues. CDR1 is SQVTM, CDR2 ANQGSEA, per germline. The V gene lost 0 bases and the J gene lost 7 bases, with 14 bases spanning the gap. The CDR3 DNA sequence: TGCAGCGTTGAAGATAATTTGCTTTTTAATACGCAGTATTTT. It is translated as CSVEDNLLFNTQYF.

A few counts support this clonotype. This chain links TRBV12-3 or TRBV12-4 with TRBJ2-5; D remains unclear. Trimming took off 6 bases at V and 1 base at J, with 12 bases between the two ends. The CDR3 extends over 14 amino acids. In DNA, the CDR3 is TGTGCCAGCAGCCGCCGGGCCATCCAAGAGACCCAGTACTTC. It encodes CASSRRAIQETQYF.

This sequence joins TRBV5-1 and TRBJ2-2; no clear D. There are 16 residues in the CDR3. V shed 1 base and J shed 0 bases, with 10 bases lying between them. In germline, CDR1 is SGHRS, CDR2 YFSETQ. Here the CDR3 reads CASSLPVTTNTGELFF. The CDR3 DNA reads as TGCGCCAGCAGCTTGCCGGTCACAACGAACACCGGGGAGCTGTTTTTT.

This clonotype was counted a few times. One end of the junction varies from germline; a read error may be responsible. The chain combines TRBV14 with TRBJ2-7; 10 bases match TRBD1. Germline lookup yields CDR1 SGHDN and CDR2 FVKESK. The CDR3 is made up of 13 amino acids. The CDR3 loop is CASSTTGGSERYF. In DNA, the CDR3 is TGTGCCAGCAGCACGACAGGGGGCAGCGAGCGGTACTTC.

This rearrangement joins TRBV7-3 to TRBJ2-1, with D uncertain. The V gene lost 2 bases and the J gene lost 0 bases, with 8 bases spanning the gap. The CDR3 consists of 15 residues. From germline, CDR1 is SGHTA and CDR2 FQGTGA. The CDR3 region has the DNA TGTGCCAGCAGCTTAGACCCGACCTCCTACAATGAGCAGTTCTTC. Its protein product is CASSLDPTSYNEQFF.

This chain links TRBV6-5 with TRBJ2-1; possibly TRBD2 for D (7 bases). Trimming removed 2 bases at V and 2 bases at J, with 25 bases between. In germline, CDR1 is MNHEY, CDR2 SVGAGI. CDR3 size: 20 residues. CDR3 nucleotides: TGTGCCAGCAGTTACGGACGGGGGGCCACTAGGTTGGGACCCTACAATGAGCAGTTCTTC. This encodes CASSYGRGATRLGPYNEQFF.

Here the CDR3 reads CASTARNNEQFF. The CDR3 DNA is TGTGCCAGCACAGCTAGAAACAATGAGCAGTTCTTC. This rearrangement joins TRBV6-6 to TRBJ2-1; D is unresolved. Germline values: CDR1 MNHNY, CDR2 SVGAGI (reference sequence). V lost 7 bases and J lost 5, with 9 bases in between. This CDR3 has 12 residues.

The V and J genes are TRBV7-9 and TRBJ1-1; TRBD1 agrees at 7 bases. The V segment lost 5 bases and the J segment 5 bases; nucleotides outside the gene matches: 8. Germline V gene sequence: CDR1 SEHNR, CDR2 FQNEAQ (reference sequence). This CDR3 contains 14 residues. The CDR3 here is CASSTYRGRTEAFF. The CDR3 DNA follows: TGTGCCAGCAGCACCTACAGGGGCAGGACTGAAGCTTTCTTT. Full variable domain (outside the CDR3, taken from reference TRBV7-9 and TRBJ1-1): DTGVSQNPRHKITKRGQNVTFRCDPISEHNRLYWYRQTLGQGPEFLTYFQNEAQLEKSRLLSDRFSAERPKGSFSTLEIQRTEQGDSAMYLCASSTYRGRTEAFFGQGTRLTVV.

This clonotype showed up many times. This chain links TRBV6-2 or TRBV6-3 with TRBJ2-7, with 8 positions matching TRBD2. CDR1 and CDR2 (germline): MNHEY, SVGEGT. The V gene end was trimmed by 8 bases and the J gene end by 5 bases; junction bases not matched to a gene: 14. CDR3 length: 15 residues. CDR3 nucleotides: TGTGCCAGCGGCTCCTTCGGACTAGCATCTCACGAGCAGTACTTC. Protein product: CASGSFGLASHEQYF.

This clonotype was recorded only once. The rearrangement joins TRBV20-1 to TRBJ2-3; D perhaps matches TRBD2 (6 bases). This CDR3 has 14 amino acids. The V gene lost 5 bases and the J gene lost 1 base, with 13 bases spanning the gap. CDR1 DFQATT and CDR2 SNEGSKA come from the germline V gene (reference sequence). CDR3 nucleotide sequence: TGCAGTGCTCGACGGGAGTCCGGCACAGATACGCAGTATTTT. Its translation: CSARRESGTDTQYF.

The chain is built from TRBV2 and TRBJ2-4; TRBD1 matches 8 bases. The CDR3 loop spans 12 amino acids. Germline V lookup: CDR1 SNHLY, CDR2 FYNNEI. Losses at the gene ends were 7 bases for V and 8 bases for J; bases not matched to a gene: 4. The CDR3 loop reads CASINRGDIQYF. The CDR3 nucleotides read TGTGCCAGCATAAACAGGGGGGACATTCAGTACTTC.

This chain links TRBV20-1 with TRBJ2-1, with 8 bases lining up with TRBD1. The end of the DNA is better explained by TRBJ2-7, so the J call may be wrong. The CDR3 is made up of 14 amino acids. Germline V CDR1 and CDR2: DFQATT, SNEGSKA (reference sequence). CDR3 nucleotides: TGCAGTGCTGGGTGGGACAGGTTTTACAATGAGCAGTACTTC. This codes for CSAGWDRFYNEQYF.

V gene TRBV20-1 combines with J gene TRBJ1-5, with D possibly matching TRBD1 (5 bases). Germline assignment: CDR1 DFQATT and CDR2 SNEGSKA (reference sequence). The ends were cut back, 1 base at V and 4 bases at J, with 8 bases in the middle. CDR3 size: 13 residues. CDR3 sequence: CSARGDRNQPQHF. DNA for the CDR3: TGCAGTGCTAGAGGGGACCGTAATCAGCCCCAGCATTTT.

This sequence joins TRBV6-2 or TRBV6-3 and TRBJ2-7, with a weak D call TRBD2 (6 bases). The CDR3 covers 18 residues. V shed 2 bases and J shed 3 bases, with 23 bases lying between them. Per germline, CDR1 MNHEY and CDR2 SVGEGT. CDR3 DNA sequence: TGTGCCAGCAGTTACCCCTCTTACAATGCGGGATTTCGCTACGAGCAGTACTTC. As protein: CASSYPSYNAGFRYEQYF.

The chain is built from TRBV9 and TRBJ2-3; 10 bases are a match to TRBD2. From germline, CDR1 is SGDLS and CDR2 YYNGEE. V was clipped by 0 bases and J by 6 bases; unmatched bases: 7. The CDR3 consists of 16 residues. The CDR3 nucleotides read TGTGCCAGCAGCGTAGGCCTAGCGGGGGCCTTGGATACGCAGTATTTT. Its protein product is CASSVGLAGALDTQYF.

CDR3 nucleotides: TGTGCCAGCAGCGTAGTTGGGAAGGCGCTACCGCGGAGAGATGAGCAGTTCTTC. Its protein is CASSVVGKALPRRDEQFF. The chain is built from TRBV9 and TRBJ2-1; D uncertain. V gave up 0 bases and J gave up 8 bases, with 24 bases separating them. The CDR3 is made up of 18 amino acids. Germline V lookup: CDR1 SGDLS, CDR2 YYNGEE.

The chain has TRBV5-1 and TRBJ1-2, with D possibly being TRBD1 (5 bases). CDR1 is SGHRS, CDR2 YFSETQ, per germline. This CDR3 is 12 amino acids long. Trimming removed 0 bases at V and 12 bases at J, with 12 bases between. In DNA form, the CDR3 reads TGCGCCAGCAGCTTGGGAGGATGGGGCCACACCTTC. Encoded protein: CASSLGGWGHTF.

This clonotype was observed a handful of times. This sequence joins TRBV9 and TRBJ1-4; 10 nucleotides align to TRBD1. V was clipped by 3 bases and J by 4 bases; unmatched bases: 9. The length of the CDR3 is 17 residues. The germline gives CDR1 SGDLS, CDR2 YYNGEE. The CDR3 reads CASSGGGQGTINEKLFF. The CDR3 nucleotides read TGTGCCAGCAGCGGAGGGGGACAGGGGACCATTAATGAAAAACTGTTTTTT.

This rearrangement joins TRBV7-9 to TRBJ2-7; D possibly matches TRBD1 or TRBD2 (5 bases each). Trimming took off 0 bases at V and 4 bases at J, with 13 bases between the two ends. The CDR3 runs to 15 residues. CDR1 is SEHNR, CDR2 FQNEAQ, per germline (reference sequence). CDR3 nucleotides: TGTGCCAGCAGCTTAGCGCTCGAGGGGTCGTACGAGCAGTACTTC. Its protein product is CASSLALEGSYEQYF.

This rearrangement joins TRBV6-5 to TRBJ1-2; TRBD1 aligns across 9 bases. Germline lookup yields CDR1 MNHEY and CDR2 SVGAGI. CDR3 size: 16 residues. The V and J ends lost 4 bases and 6 bases, in that order; junction bases with no gene match: 12. The CDR3 DNA reads as TGTGCCAGCAGTTCCTCAACACGGACAGGGGCGAATGGCTACACCTTC. Its translation: CASSSSTRTGANGYTF.